This T cell receptor (beta chain) was observed in a study of cytomegalovirus exposure and HLA in healthy donors (dated by TCRdb to 2017 to 2019). For the study in its entirety: The 700 or so repertoires of the first cohort and the 110 or so validation repertoires were produced on the same platform, according to a later analysis. The study aimed to test whether cataloging public T cell receptors could reveal signatures of past pathogen exposure. A separate validation cohort of over 95 different subjects was used in addition to the roughly 670-subject first cohort. To predict cytomegalovirus infection status, the study combined high-throughput TCR immunosequencing, statistical association of individual TCRs with disease status, and machine learning.

The donors belonged to the validation cohort of over a hundred subjects, which was separate from the 666-subject first cohort. Library preparation was by the immunoSEQ multiplex PCR assay. Turning to the authors' computational methods: To diagnose cytomegalovirus status from the catalog of TCR beta chain sequences, a statistical classification framework was built. TCRdb stores this immuneACCESS table with in-frame sequences only. Part of the clones is absent; in the studies checked, under half of the shortfall reflects unresolved V genes, and no reason is known for the rest. V and J calls plus clone size are reproduced from that table; the DNA served to infer D and trimming. The sample yields 200,000 to 250,000 clones; less than 90% were counted once. The leading ten clones occupy around 11% of the sample. What the study reported, not specific to this receptor: A later analysis had no HLA typing for the validation cohort, so co-occurrence there was scored across all 120 or so repertoires. Most TCR sequences were seen in very few donors, while some public TCRs were found in many individuals. The classifier was reported to diagnose cytomegalovirus status with high specificity and sensitivity in both the original and validation cohorts. In vitro tests confirmed that a few of the cytomegalovirus-associated TCR beta chains recognize cytomegalovirus antigens. It was suggested by the authors that the approach could potentially be generalized to other disease states and immunological phenotypes. The study gave a list of 150 to 200 TCR beta chains associated with cytomegalovirus. Of the cluster scores, around 95% were above 0 in a later analysis, which found that TCRs clustered in the first cohort also tended to co-occur in the 95 to 150 validation repertoires.

This clone was counted once. Its antigen specificity is not known. The input lacks base qualities; no much larger clone sits a single base away. The source material was PBMCs. The receptor was derived from a man aged 18 to 30 in good health and CMV-seropositive.

The bases are TGTGCCAGCTCACCACCCGGGCCATCCAGGGGGACAGGCTACACCTTC. Translated, it gives CASSPPGPSRGTGYTF. The rearrangement joined TRBV18 to TRBJ1-2; 7 nucleotides in the junction match TRBD1. Measured from the cysteine to the phenylalanine, the CDR3 is 16 residues long. Of all the DNA, just the CDR3 is kept, 48 bases in frame from base 1. CDR1 KGHSH and CDR2 LQKENI are derived from the germline V gene. At the junction V is shortened by 0 bases and J by 8 bases; bases outside the gene matches: 12.